Following are 19 T cell receptor beta chains from one sample sequenced in a study of cytomegalovirus exposure and HLA in healthy donors. The PCR ran on 60 Vbeta and 13 Jbeta primers. Some clones are missing from TCRdb's copy, which holds only in-frame ones; the method was immunoSEQ multiplex PCR. The data contain around 90,000 clones, about two thirds of them singletons. The sample comprised PBMCs. The source of these receptors is a woman aged 50 to 60 in good health and CMV-seropositive.

This sequence joins TRBV13 and TRBJ2-1; 8 nucleotides align to TRBD1. Trimming at V came to 5 bases and at J to 7 bases, leaving 13 bases not matched to a gene. Germline V lookup: CDR1 PRHDT, CDR2 FYEKMQ (reference sequence). CDR3 length: 16 amino acids. The CDR3 region is CASSALGDRGFNEQFF. DNA of the CDR3: TGTGCCAGCAGCGCCCTGGGTGACAGGGGCTTTAATGAGCAGTTCTTC.

The chain is built from TRBV5-1 and TRBJ1-1; 7 bases agree with TRBD1. CDR1 is SGHRS, CDR2 YFSETQ, per germline. The CDR3 covers 15 residues. The ends lost 4 bases at V and 5 bases at J; junction bases unmatched: 11. Written as DNA, the CDR3 is TGCGCCAGCAGCCTCCGGACAGGAAGGAGTACTGAAGCTTTCTTT. Its protein product is CASSLRTGRSTEAFF.

The genes are TRBV19 and TRBJ1-1, with D tentatively TRBD1 (6 bases). The germline CDR1 and CDR2 sequences are LNHDA and SQIVND (reference sequence). This CDR3 has 13 amino acids. Trimming took 7 bases from V and 4 from J, leaving 13 bases between them. In nucleotides, the CDR3 is TGTGCCAGTACCCCAACAGGGCCCACTGAAGCTTTCTTT. Its protein product is CASTPTGPTEAFF.

This clone appeared a few times. The CDR3 region is CASSFLATSYNEQFF. The CDR3 coding sequence is TGTGCCAGCAGCTTTCTGGCAACCTCCTACAATGAGCAGTTCTTC. This chain joins TRBV7-2 and TRBJ2-1; D unresolved. Germline CDR1 and CDR2: SGHTA and FQGNSA. V lost 3 bases to trimming and J lost 0 bases, with 9 bases between them. The CDR3 is 15 residues long. Full variable domain (missing parts from reference TRBV7-2 and TRBJ2-1): GAGVSQSPSNKVTEKGKDVELRCDPISGHTALYWYRQSLGQGLEFLIYFQGNSAPDKSGLPSDRFSAERTGGSVSTLTIQRTQQEDSAVYLCASSFLATSYNEQFFGPGTRLTVL.

The V call is TRBV28, the J call TRBJ1-5; D is undetermined. The germline V gene encodes CDR1 MDHEN and CDR2 SYDVKM. Between the trimmed V and J ends, which lost 3 bases and 4 bases, there was a span of 16 bases. This CDR3 has 16 amino acids. The CDR3 spells CASSFGQASLNQPQHF. DNA of the CDR3: TGTGCCAGCAGTTTCGGTCAGGCTTCGTTAAATCAGCCCCAGCATTTT.

The chain has TRBV5-1 and TRBJ1-2; 9 nucleotides agree with TRBD1. Losses at the gene ends were 7 bases for V and 3 bases for J; bases not matched to a gene: 7. In germline, CDR1 is SGHRS, CDR2 YFSETQ. The CDR3 contains 14 residues. CDR3 amino acids: CASGPQGADYGYTF. The CDR3 DNA reads as TGCGCCAGCGGCCCACAGGGGGCTGACTATGGCTACACCTTC.

This chain links TRBV7-2 with TRBJ2-1; D is unresolved. The CDR3 loop spans 12 amino acids. Trimming pared 5 bases from V and 4 bases from J, leaving 6 bases between. Germline V gives CDR1 SGHTA, CDR2 FQGNSA. CDR3 bases: TGTGCCAGCAGCGGCTCATACAATGAGCAGTTCTTC. Its translation is CASSGSYNEQFF.

The chain uses TRBV27 and TRBJ1-1; 8 bases fit TRBD1. The trim removed 5 bases at V and 11 bases at J, leaving 13 bases unmatched. In germline, CDR1 is MNHEY, CDR2 SMNVEV (reference sequence). The CDR3 is 14 amino acids. DNA for the CDR3: TGTGCCAGCAGTACAACGGGACAGGCCAGGAGGGCTTTCTTT. Amino acids: CASSTTGQARRAFF.

This chain links TRBV5-8 with TRBJ1-4; TRBD1 matches 7 bases. CDR3 length equals 14 residues. CDR1 SGHTS and CDR2 YDEGEE come from the germline V gene. The V gene end was trimmed by 4 bases and the J gene end by 13 bases; junction bases not matched to a gene: 13. CDR3 nucleotides: TGTGCCAGCAGCCCCACAGGGGCCTCCACGGGACTGTTTTTT. It translates to CASSPTGASTGLFF.

The rearrangement links TRBV2 to TRBJ1-6; a possible D gene is TRBD1 (5 bases). The CDR3 sequence is 16 residues long. CDR1 and CDR2 from the germline V gene are SNHLY and FYNNEI. The V end lost 5 bases, the J end lost 7 bases, and 18 bases lay between the germline ends. CDR3 DNA sequence: TGTGCCAGCAGTCCGATTTTTGGGGCAGGGAATTCACCCCTCCACTTT. Translating it yields CASSPIFGAGNSPLHF.

J is TRBJ2-7 and V is TRBV6-1; 7 bases are a match to TRBD1. Trimming cost V 4 bases and J 3 bases; bases outside gene matches: 12. Germline CDR1 reads MNHNS; CDR2 reads SASEGT. This CDR3 has 16 residues. The CDR3 sequence is CASSGTGTAKDYEQYF. Here the CDR3 DNA reads TGTGCCAGCAGTGGGACCGGGACAGCGAAAGACTACGAGCAGTACTTC.

The chain joins TRBV10-3 to TRBJ1-1, with D perhaps TRBD1 (5 bases). The germline CDR1 and CDR2 sequences are ENHRY and SYGVKD. This CDR3 contains 14 residues. The V gene lost 2 bases and the J gene lost 6 bases, with 13 bases spanning the gap. DNA for the CDR3: TGTGCCATCAGTGAGCAGGGTGGTATGGCTGAAGCTTTCTTT. It codes for CAISEQGGMAEAFF.

The genes are TRBV7-9 and TRBJ1-1; D ambiguous. The CDR3 is 12 amino acids. V was cut by 6 bases and J by 8 bases, with 13 bases left in between. Germline CDR1 SEHNR, CDR2 FQNEAQ (reference sequence). In DNA, the CDR3 is TGTGCCAGCAGAGGGCCAGGAGGGGAAGCTTTCTTT. Its translation is CASRGPGGEAFF.

This clone was counted a single time. The chain combines TRBV27 with TRBJ1-1; 10 nucleotides agree with TRBD1. This CDR3 contains 16 residues. V gave up 7 bases and J gave up 10 bases; unmatched junction bases: 18. CDR1 is MNHEY, CDR2 SMNVEV, per germline (reference sequence). The CDR3 DNA reads as TGTGCCAGCATTGGCTATGGGGGGACAGGGGCCTCGGCAGCTTTCTTT. This gives the protein CASIGYGGTGASAAFF.

Points on this clone: Within the sample, other DNA sequences also encode this same CDR3. The rearrangement links TRBV4-3 to TRBJ2-5; 9 bases match TRBD1. Unmatched junction bases numbered 3, after V lost 0 bases and J lost 1 base. Germline assignment: CDR1 LGHNA and CDR2 YSLEER. The CDR3 totals 16 residues. Here the CDR3 reads CASSQDPGQGQETQYF. The CDR3 DNA is TGCGCCAGCAGCCAAGACCCGGGACAGGGCCAAGAGACCCAGTACTTC.

This chain joins TRBV30 and TRBJ2-7; the match to TRBD2 covers 8 bases. The trim removed 1 base at V and 4 bases at J, leaving 12 bases unmatched. CDR1 is GTSNPN and CDR2 is SVGIG in the germline V gene (reference sequence). The CDR3 is 16 amino acids. This CDR3 is CAWSAPGGGGLYEQYF. Here the CDR3 DNA reads TGTGCCTGGAGTGCTCCCGGGGGCGGGGGGCTATACGAGCAGTACTTC.

The genes are TRBV19 and TRBJ1-1; 7 nucleotides agree with TRBD1. Germline CDR1 and CDR2: LNHDA and SQIVND (reference sequence). J lost 6 bases, V lost 8 bases, and 3 bases had no gene match. The CDR3 runs 11 residues. The CDR3 bases are TGTGCCAGTGCCCAGGGGGCTGAAGCTTTCTTT. Amino acids: CASAQGAEAFF.

The chain uses TRBV28 and TRBJ2-7, with TRBD2 matching 10 bases. CDR1 and CDR2 from the germline V gene are MDHEN and SYDVKM. Trimming took 5 bases from V and 2 from J; bases not matched to a gene: 9. The CDR3 length is 16 residues. The CDR3 nucleotides are TGTGCCAGCAGTCCAGCCTGGACTAGCGGCGCCTACGAGCAGTACTTC. It codes for CASSPAWTSGAYEQYF.

This clone was recorded a few times. This rearrangement joins TRBV28 to TRBJ2-1; 8 bases line up with TRBD1. CDR1 and CDR2 from the germline V gene are MDHEN and SYDVKM. Trimming cost V 6 bases and J 6 bases; bases outside gene matches: 4. This CDR3 region has 13 residues. The CDR3 loop is CASRRTGSNEQFF. The CDR3 DNA reads as TGTGCCAGCAGACGGACAGGGAGCAATGAGCAGTTCTTC.